The rows below give T cell receptor beta chains drawn from one sample of a study of shared clonotypes between healthy human individuals. The data were produced by immunoSEQ multiplex PCR, yet TCRdb's version contains in-frame clones alone and is incomplete. This table holds 2 million to 2.5 million clones, roughly 90% found once. Sample: naive CD4+ T cells from PBMCs. These receptors were collected from a man between 18 and 35 years old in good health. Some clones in this sample may be carry-over from other donors' samples. CDR3s include the opening cysteine and the closing phenylalanine or tryptophan. A D gene is named only where the DNA matches it firmly. The size field is filled for only some rows; it gives once, few, many or a size class.

CDR3 DNA,CDR3 protein,clone size,D gene,J gene,V gene
TGTGCCAGCAGCTCCCACGGCAGGGGCACCGGGGAGCTGTTTTTT,CASSSHGRGTGELFF,-,-,TRBJ2-2,TRBV7-2
TGCGCCAGCAGCTTGGCCCTGGGATCCTACAATGAGCAGTTCTTC,CASSLALGSYNEQFF,-,-,TRBJ2-1,TRBV5-1
TGTGCCAGTAGTATAGCACCCGCTATAGAACGCACTGAAGCTTTCTTT,CASSIAPAIERTEAFF,-,-,TRBJ1-1,TRBV19
TGTGCCAGCAGCTCGAATCATGTCCGCACAGATACGCAGTATTTT,CASSSNHVRTDTQYF,-,-,TRBJ2-3,TRBV7-3
TGTGCCAGCAGCCCCCACCCCCTTCGGATCCGAGAGACCCAGTACTTC,CASSPHPLRIRETQYF,-,-,TRBJ2-5,TRBV7-9
TGTGCCAGCAGCGTAGCCCGGGGAGCATACAATGAGCAGTTCTTC,CASSVARGAYNEQFF,once,-,TRBJ2-1,TRBV9
TGTGCCAGCAGCTTAAAAGCGGGTTCTGCGTACGAGCAGTACTTC,CASSLKAGSAYEQYF,once,-,TRBJ2-7,TRBV7-3
TGCAGCGTTGGGGGACTAGCGGGAGGGAGGACCGGGGAGCTGTTTTTT,CSVGGLAGGRTGELFF,once,TRBD2,TRBJ2-2,TRBV29-1
TGCGCCAGCGGACTAGCGCCCATTTACAATGAGCAGTTCTTC,CASGLAPIYNEQFF,-,TRBD2,TRBJ2-1,TRBV5-1
TGTGCCAGCTCACCGGCTGGGTATCCCCTCGAGCAGTACTTC,CASSPAGYPLEQYF,-,-,TRBJ2-7,TRBV18
TGTGCCAGCAGCCTACAGCGGTCCTACAATGAGCAGTTCTTC,CASSLQRSYNEQFF,-,-,TRBJ2-1,TRBV9
TGTGCCAGCAGCTTAGAGGGGGCAGAGACCCAGTACTTC,CASSLEGAETQYF,-,TRBD1,TRBJ2-5,TRBV7-6
TGCAGCGTTCGCCCAGGCAGCCCTACCTACGAGCAGTACTTC,CSVRPGSPTYEQYF,once,-,TRBJ2-7,TRBV29-1
TGCGCCAGCAGCGAAACCGGCACTAGCGGACGCACAGATACGCAGTATTTT,CASSETGTSGRTDTQYF,-,TRBD2,TRBJ2-3,TRBV4-1
TGTGCCAGCAGTGAACCTTCGGACAGGGGGCTTCTCGCAGATACGCAGTATTTT,CASSEPSDRGLLADTQYF,-,TRBD1,TRBJ2-3,TRBV6-1
TGTGCCAGCAGTTACTTGCGTCCTACCCCGGGAGAGACCCAGTACTTC,CASSYLRPTPGETQYF,-,-,TRBJ2-5,TRBV6-5